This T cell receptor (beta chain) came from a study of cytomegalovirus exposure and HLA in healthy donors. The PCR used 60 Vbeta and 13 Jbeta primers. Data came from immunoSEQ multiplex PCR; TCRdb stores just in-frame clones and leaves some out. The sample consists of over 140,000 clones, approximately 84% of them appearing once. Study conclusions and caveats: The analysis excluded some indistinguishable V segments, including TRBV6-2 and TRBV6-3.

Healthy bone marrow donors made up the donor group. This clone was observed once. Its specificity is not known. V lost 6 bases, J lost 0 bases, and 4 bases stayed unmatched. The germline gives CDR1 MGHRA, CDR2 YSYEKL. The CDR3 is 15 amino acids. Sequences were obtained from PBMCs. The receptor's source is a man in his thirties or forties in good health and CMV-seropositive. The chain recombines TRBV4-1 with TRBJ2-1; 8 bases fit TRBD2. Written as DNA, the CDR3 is TGCGCCAGCAGTCAACTAGCGGTCTCCTACAATGAGCAGTTCTTC. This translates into CASSQLAVSYNEQFF.